Reported below is one T cell receptor beta chain. The antigen remains undetermined. This sample is part of a study of Ad26.COV2.S vaccination and SARS-CoV-2 variants. Study summary: Once or twice, 56 days apart, Ad26.COV2.S was delivered intramuscularly. Overall study findings and caveats: CD8+ and CD4+ T cells specific for spike reportedly responded with substantial breadth after vaccination.

Treatment: 15 to 20 received Ad26.COV2.S at low or high dose, single or two shots; about five received placebo; per-sample allocation not given. Samples analyzed were those drawn on day 63 after the first vaccine or placebo injection. Sequencing was performed with immunoSEQ multiplex PCR; in TCRdb, only in-frame clones are kept and a portion is missing. The sample includes about 460,000 clones, 80% to 90% of them seen just once. V dropped 2 bases and J dropped 2 bases, with 15 bases sitting between them. This CDR3 comprises 16 residues. Looked up from germline, CDR1 is SNHLY and CDR2 is FYNNEI. Here the sequenced sample was peripheral blood, taken in a trial of Ad26.COV2.S vaccine versus placebo. This receptor was taken from a person aged 18-60 years who received the Ad26.COV2.S COVID-19 vaccine or a placebo. The chain couples TRBV2 to TRBJ2-5; maybe TRBD1 (6 bases). CDR3 sequence: CASSENLGTLQETQYF. For the CDR3, the DNA is TGTGCCAGCAGTGAAAACCTTGGGACATTACAAGAGACCCAGTACTTC.